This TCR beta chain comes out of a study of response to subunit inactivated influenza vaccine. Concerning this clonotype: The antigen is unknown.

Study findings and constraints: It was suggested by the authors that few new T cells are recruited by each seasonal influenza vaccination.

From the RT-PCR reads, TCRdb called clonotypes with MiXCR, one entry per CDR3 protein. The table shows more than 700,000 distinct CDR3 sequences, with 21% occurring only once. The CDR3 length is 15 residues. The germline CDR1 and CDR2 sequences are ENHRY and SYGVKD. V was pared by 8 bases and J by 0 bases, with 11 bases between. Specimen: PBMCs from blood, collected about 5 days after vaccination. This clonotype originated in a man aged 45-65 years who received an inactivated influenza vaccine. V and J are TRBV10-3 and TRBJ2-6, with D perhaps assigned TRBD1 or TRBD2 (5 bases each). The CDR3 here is CAIRDGLSGANVLTF. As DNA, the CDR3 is TGTGCCATCCGGGACGGCCTCTCTGGGGCCAACGTCCTGACTTTC.